This entry lists 18 T cell receptor beta chains sequenced from one sample in a study of blood T cell repertoires in COVID-19. Produced via immunoSEQ multiplex PCR; TCRdb's table is partial and in-frame only. Of a few hundred thousand clones listed, roughly 86% were seen once; the top ten hold more than 6.5%. The source material was peripheral blood. The receptor set was obtained from a woman in her 70s with active or convalescent COVID-19.

The rearrangement links TRBV6-2 or TRBV6-3 to TRBJ2-5; unclear D gene. CDR1 and CDR2 from the germline V gene are MNHEY and SVGEGT. CDR3 length: 16 amino acids. Trimming shortened V by 3 bases and J by 2 bases, and 16 bases separated the two germline ends. The CDR3 DNA is TGTGCCAGCAGTTATACTCCCTTACGCAAGCAAGAGACCCAGTACTTC. It codes for CASSYTPLRKQETQYF.

This chain links TRBV18 with TRBJ1-1, with TRBD1 as a possible D gene (5 bases). The V end lost 3 bases, the J end lost 0 bases, and 8 bases lay between the germline ends. CDR1 and CDR2 (germline): KGHSH, LQKENI. The CDR3 sequence is 14 residues long. CDR3 sequence: CASSPSGMNTEAFF. DNA for the CDR3: TGTGCCAGCTCACCCTCAGGGATGAACACTGAAGCTTTCTTT. The variable domain in full, completed from reference TRBV18 and TRBJ1-1, reads NAGVMQNPRHLVRRRGQEARLRCSPMKGHSHVYWYRQLPEEGLKFMVYLQKENIIDESGMPKERFSAEFPKEGPSILRIQQVVRGDSAAYFCASSPSGMNTEAFFGQGTRLTVV.

The genes are TRBV7-8 and TRBJ1-6; D is unclear. V shed 5 bases and J shed 7 bases, with 15 bases lying between them. The CDR3 has 15 amino acids. From germline, CDR1 is SGHVS and CDR2 FQNEAQ. The CDR3 is CASSRSEGRNSPLHF. Written as DNA, the CDR3 is TGTGCCAGCAGCCGTTCGGAGGGAAGAAATTCACCCCTCCACTTT.

The chain recombines TRBV10-3 with TRBJ1-1; D gene unclear. V shed 2 bases and J shed 0 bases, with 4 bases lying between them. Germline assignment: CDR1 ENHRY and CDR2 SYGVKD. The CDR3 is 13 amino acids. The CDR3 sequence is CAISEDLNTEAFF. The CDR3, as DNA: TGTGCCATCAGTGAGGACTTGAACACTGAAGCTTTCTTT.

The rearrangement uses TRBV20-1 and TRBJ1-3; tentatively, D is TRBD1 (5 bases). From germline, CDR1 is DFQATT and CDR2 SNEGSKA (reference sequence). The CDR3 runs to 15 residues. Trimming took 3 bases from V and 2 from J, leaving 14 bases between them. DNA for the CDR3: TGCAGTGCTAGTGAGGGGTCGGGAGCTGGAAACACCATATATTTT. Protein sequence: CSASEGSGAGNTIYF.

The genes are TRBV3-1 (or the pseudogene TRBV3-2) and TRBJ1-2; no definite D call. Trimming stripped 2 bases from V and 4 bases from J, with 11 bases between. The CDR3 sequence is 14 residues long. Germline values: CDR1 LGHDT, CDR2 YNNKEL (reference sequence). The CDR3 here is CASSQRTRGYGYTF. Written as DNA, the CDR3 is TGTGCCAGCAGCCAAAGGACCCGGGGCTATGGCTACACCTTC.

This clone was seen at least ten times. This rearrangement joins TRBV6-5 to TRBJ1-3; D gene ambiguous. In germline, CDR1 is MNHEY, CDR2 SVGAGI. This CDR3 spans 14 amino acids. V gave up 10 bases and J gave up 0 bases, with 13 bases separating them. Here the CDR3 DNA reads TGTGCCACCCGAAGAGAACCCTCTGGAAACACCATATATTTT. Translated, it gives CATRREPSGNTIYF.

The V gene is TRBV7-2, the J gene TRBJ2-2; D is ambiguous. V gave up 4 bases and J gave up 2 bases, with 8 bases separating them. Germline CDR1 SGHTA, CDR2 FQGNSA. The CDR3 covers 14 residues. CDR3 sequence reads: CASSSYLNTGELFF. The CDR3 nucleotides read TGTGCCAGCAGCTCCTACTTAAACACCGGGGAGCTGTTTTTT.

The rearrangement links TRBV7-9 to TRBJ1-1; D gene uncertain. CDR3 length: 11 residues. CDR1 and CDR2 from the germline V gene are SEHNR and FQNEAQ (reference sequence). V lost 4 bases and J lost 6, with 6 bases in between. In DNA, the CDR3 is TGTGCCAGCAGCTCTAGAGCTGAAGCTTTCTTT. It encodes CASSSRAEAFF. Together with reference TRBV7-9 and TRBJ1-1, the CDR3 gives the full variable domain: DTGVSQNPRHKITKRGQNVTFRCDPISEHNRLYWYRQTLGQGPEFLTYFQNEAQLEKSRLLSDRFSAERPKGSFSTLEIQRTEQGDSAMYLCASSSRAEAFFGQGTRLTVV.

J is TRBJ2-1 and V is TRBV7-2; TRBD2 aligns across 7 bases. CDR3 length: 16 amino acids. Germline-derived CDR1 and CDR2 are SGHTA and FQGNSA. V lost 4 bases and J lost 5; bases outside the gene matches: 11. The DNA for the CDR3 is TGTGCCAGCAGCTCAAATAGCGGGCGGATAAACAATGAGCAGTTCTTC. Amino acids: CASSSNSGRINNEQFF.

This clone turned up a few times. The chain employs TRBV9 and TRBJ1-5, with D unclear. The CDR3 has 13 residues. Germline CDR1 and CDR2: SGDLS and YYNGEE. Trimming took 1 base from V and 5 from J, leaving 7 bases between them. The CDR3 sequence: CASSVLADQPQHF. The CDR3 bases are TGTGCCAGCAGCGTATTGGCGGATCAGCCCCAGCATTTT.

The chain uses TRBV27 and TRBJ1-6, with 11 bases identical to TRBD1. The CDR3 loop spans 16 amino acids. After removal of 6 bases from V and 5 bases from J, the junction contained 6 bases not matched to a gene. Germline CDR1 and CDR2: MNHEY and SMNVEV (reference sequence). CDR3 residues: CASRGRTGGDNSPLHF. The CDR3 coding sequence is TGTGCCAGCAGGGGCAGGACAGGGGGCGATAATTCACCCCTCCACTTT.

V is TRBV5-8 and J is TRBJ1-1; 9 bases align to TRBD1. CDR1 is SGHTS and CDR2 is YDEGEE in the germline V gene. The trim removed 2 bases at V and 0 bases at J, leaving 5 bases unmatched. This CDR3 is built from 16 residues. In DNA form, the CDR3 reads TGTGCCAGCAGCTTCCGGGACAGGGTCGTGAACACTGAAGCTTTCTTT. This translates into CASSFRDRVVNTEAFF. Full variable domain (rest looked up from reference TRBV5-8 and TRBJ1-1): EAGVTQSPTHLIKTRGQQATLRCSPISGHTSVYWYQQALGLGLQFLLWYDEGEERNRGNFPPRFSGRQFPNYSSELNVNALELEDSALYLCASSFRDRVVNTEAFFGQGTRLTVV.

The chain has TRBV29-1 and TRBJ2-7, with D maybe TRBD1 (5 bases). CDR3 length equals 11 residues. Trimming pared 5 bases from V and 2 bases from J, leaving 7 bases between. Germline CDR1 reads SQVTM; CDR2 reads ANQGSEA. In DNA form, the CDR3 reads TGCAGCGTTTTAGGGGCCTACGAGCAGTACTTC. Translating it yields CSVLGAYEQYF.

This clone was recorded only once. The chain combines TRBV6-6 with TRBJ2-7, with a tentative D call TRBD1 (6 bases). The germline V and J ends were trimmed by 0 bases and 3 bases, with 15 bases remaining between them. The CDR3 is 16 amino acids. Germline-derived CDR1 and CDR2 are MNHNY and SVGAGI (reference sequence). The CDR3 sequence is CASSYSIGAGVYEQYF. DNA for the CDR3: TGTGCCAGCAGTTACTCGATTGGCGCAGGGGTCTACGAGCAGTACTTC.

This sequence joins TRBV11-3 and TRBJ2-5, with D perhaps TRBD1 (6 bases). The V end was cut by 4 bases, the J end by 1 base, with 13 bases between. Germline CDR1 and CDR2: SGHNT and YENEEA. This CDR3 comprises 15 residues. Here the CDR3 DNA reads TGTGCCAGCAGCTCCTCAGGGGAAATCCAAGAGACCCAGTACTTC. Amino acid sequence: CASSSSGEIQETQYF.

The rearrangement joins TRBV3-1 (or the pseudogene TRBV3-2) to TRBJ1-4; D not certain. Trimming took off 1 base at V and 6 bases at J, with 9 bases between the two ends. Germline V lookup: CDR1 LGHDT, CDR2 YNNKEL (reference sequence). CDR3 size: 14 residues. CDR3 DNA: TGTGCCAGCAGCCAAGGGCAGGCTTATGAAAAACTGTTTTTT. Protein product: CASSQGQAYEKLFF.

V usage is TRBV7-8 and J usage is TRBJ1-1; the D gene is possibly TRBD1 (6 bases). This CDR3 contains 14 residues. Germline assignment: CDR1 SGHVS and CDR2 FQNEAQ. V was clipped by 0 bases and J by 6 bases, with 11 bases between them. Here the CDR3 reads CASSLALKGAEAFF. Here the CDR3 DNA reads TGTGCCAGCAGCTTAGCGCTTAAGGGGGCTGAAGCTTTCTTT.